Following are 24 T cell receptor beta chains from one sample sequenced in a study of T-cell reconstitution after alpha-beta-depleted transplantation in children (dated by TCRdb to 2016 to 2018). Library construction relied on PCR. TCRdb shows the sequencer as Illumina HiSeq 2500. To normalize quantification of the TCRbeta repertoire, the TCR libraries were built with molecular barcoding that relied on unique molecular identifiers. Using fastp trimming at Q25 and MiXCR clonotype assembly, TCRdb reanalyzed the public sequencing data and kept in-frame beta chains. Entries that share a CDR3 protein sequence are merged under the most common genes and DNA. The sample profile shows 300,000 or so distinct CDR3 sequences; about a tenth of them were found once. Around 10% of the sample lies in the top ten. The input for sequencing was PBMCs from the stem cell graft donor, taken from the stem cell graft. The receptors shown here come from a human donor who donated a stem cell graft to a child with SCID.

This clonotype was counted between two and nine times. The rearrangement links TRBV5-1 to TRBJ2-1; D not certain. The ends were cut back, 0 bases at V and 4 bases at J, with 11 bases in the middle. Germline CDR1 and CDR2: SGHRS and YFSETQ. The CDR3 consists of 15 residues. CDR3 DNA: TGCGCCAGCAGCTTGGAGGGCAGAGAATACAATGAGCAGTTCTTC. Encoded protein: CASSLEGREYNEQFF.

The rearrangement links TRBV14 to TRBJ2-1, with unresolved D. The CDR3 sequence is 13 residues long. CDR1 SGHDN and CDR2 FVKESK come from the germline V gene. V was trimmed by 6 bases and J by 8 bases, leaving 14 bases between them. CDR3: CASRAHGLYEQFF. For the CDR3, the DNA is TGTGCCAGCAGGGCACACGGTTTATATGAGCAGTTCTTC.

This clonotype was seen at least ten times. As DNA, the CDR3 is TGTGCCAGCAGTTACGGTCCCACAGGGAACACTGAAGCTTTCTTT. Its protein is CASSYGPTGNTEAFF. V is TRBV6-5 and J is TRBJ1-1; a weak D match, TRBD1 (5 bases). The V gene lost 2 bases and the J gene lost 1 base, with 11 bases spanning the gap. This CDR3 contains 15 residues. The germline V gene has CDR1 MNHEY and CDR2 SVGAGI.

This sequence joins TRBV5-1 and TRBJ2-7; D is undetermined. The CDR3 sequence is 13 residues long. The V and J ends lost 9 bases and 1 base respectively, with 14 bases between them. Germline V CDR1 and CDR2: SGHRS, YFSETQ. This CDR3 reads CAIRATSSYEQYF. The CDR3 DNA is TGCGCCATCAGAGCAACCTCGTCCTACGAGCAGTACTTC. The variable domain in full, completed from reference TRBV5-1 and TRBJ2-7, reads KAGVTQTPRYLIKTRGQQVTLSCSPISGHRSVSWYQQTPGQGLQFLFEYFSETQRNKGNFPGRFSGRQFSNSRSEMNVSTLELGDSALYLCAIRATSSYEQYFGPGTRLTVT.

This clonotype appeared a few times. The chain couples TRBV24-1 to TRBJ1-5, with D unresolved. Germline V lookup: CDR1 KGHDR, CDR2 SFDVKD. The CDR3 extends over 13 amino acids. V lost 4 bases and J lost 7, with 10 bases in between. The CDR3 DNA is TGTGCCACCAGTGACGGAGGTGGGCAGCCCCAGCATTTT. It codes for CATSDGGGQPQHF.

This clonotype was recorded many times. The CDR3 nucleotides read TGTGCCAGCAGTGGGCGTCGCGATGAGCAGTTCTTC. This sequence encodes CASSGRRDEQFF. The chain couples TRBV2 to TRBJ2-1; no definite D call. Trimming took off 4 bases at V and 8 bases at J, with 9 bases between the two ends. This CDR3 region has 12 residues. The germline V gene encodes CDR1 SNHLY and CDR2 FYNNEI. The full variable domain, completed using reference TRBV2 and TRBJ2-1, is EPEVTQTPSHQVTQMGQEVILRCVPISNHLYFYWYRQILGQKVEFLVSFYNNEISEKSEIFDDQFSVERPDGSNFTLKIRSTKLEDSAMYFCASSGRRDEQFFGPGTRLTVL.

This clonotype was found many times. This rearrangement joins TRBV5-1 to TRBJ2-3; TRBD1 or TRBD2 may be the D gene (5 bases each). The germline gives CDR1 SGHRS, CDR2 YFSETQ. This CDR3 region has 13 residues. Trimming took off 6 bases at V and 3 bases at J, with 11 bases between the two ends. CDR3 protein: CASKRDGTDTQYF. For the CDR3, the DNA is TGCGCCAGCAAACGGGACGGAACAGATACGCAGTATTTT. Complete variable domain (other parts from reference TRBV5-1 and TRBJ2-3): KAGVTQTPRYLIKTRGQQVTLSCSPISGHRSVSWYQQTPGQGLQFLFEYFSETQRNKGNFPGRFSGRQFSNSRSEMNVSTLELGDSALYLCASKRDGTDTQYFGPGTRLTVL.

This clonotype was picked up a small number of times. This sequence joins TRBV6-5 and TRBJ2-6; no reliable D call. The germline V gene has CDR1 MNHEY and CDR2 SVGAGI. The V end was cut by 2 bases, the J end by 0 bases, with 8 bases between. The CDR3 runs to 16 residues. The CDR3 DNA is TGTGCCAGCAGTTACCTCCCATCCTCTGGGGCCAACGTCCTGACTTTC. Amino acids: CASSYLPSSGANVLTF.

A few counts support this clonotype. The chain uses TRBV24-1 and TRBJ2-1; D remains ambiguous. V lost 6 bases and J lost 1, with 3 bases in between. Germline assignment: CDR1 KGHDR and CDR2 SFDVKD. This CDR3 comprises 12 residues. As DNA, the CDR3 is TGTGCCACCAGTACGTCCTACAATGAGCAGTTCTTC. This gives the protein CATSTSYNEQFF.

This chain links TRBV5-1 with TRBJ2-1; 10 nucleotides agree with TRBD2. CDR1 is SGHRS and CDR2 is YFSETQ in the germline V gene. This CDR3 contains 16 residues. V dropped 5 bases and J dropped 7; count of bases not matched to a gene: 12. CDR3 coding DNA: TGCGCCAGCAGACGGAGGACTAGCGGCCTACCAAATGAGCAGTTCTTC. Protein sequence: CASRRRTSGLPNEQFF.

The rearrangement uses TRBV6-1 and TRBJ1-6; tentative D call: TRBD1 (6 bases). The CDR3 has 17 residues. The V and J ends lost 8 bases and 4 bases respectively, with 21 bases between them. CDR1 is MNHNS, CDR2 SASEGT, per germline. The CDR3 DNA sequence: TGTGCCAGCGGAGGTGGGAATCCGGGACATTATAATTCACCCCTCCACTTT. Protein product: CASGGGNPGHYNSPLHF.

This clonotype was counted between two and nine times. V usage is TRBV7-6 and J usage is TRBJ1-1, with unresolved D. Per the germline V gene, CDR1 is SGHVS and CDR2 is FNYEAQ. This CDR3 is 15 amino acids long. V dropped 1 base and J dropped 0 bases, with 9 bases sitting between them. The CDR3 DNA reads TGTGCCAGCAGCTTAGTAGAAGGGATGAACACTGAAGCTTTCTTT. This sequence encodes CASSLVEGMNTEAFF.

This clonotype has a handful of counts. The chain's CDR3 is CASSFSKLAEAFF. The CDR3 nucleotides are TGTGCCAGCAGTTTTAGTAAGTTGGCTGAAGCTTTCTTT. V is TRBV12-3 or TRBV12-4 and J is TRBJ1-1, with D uncertain. Trimming took 3 bases from V and 6 from J, leaving 11 bases between them. CDR3 size: 13 residues.

In nucleotides, the CDR3 is TGCGCCAGCAGCCAAGGTGCAGACAATCAGCCCCAGCATTTT. Its protein product is CASSQGADNQPQHF. The chain recombines TRBV4-1 with TRBJ1-5; D not resolved. V was cut by 1 base and J by 3 bases, with 7 bases left in between. There are 14 residues in the CDR3. Germline values: CDR1 MGHRA, CDR2 YSYEKL.

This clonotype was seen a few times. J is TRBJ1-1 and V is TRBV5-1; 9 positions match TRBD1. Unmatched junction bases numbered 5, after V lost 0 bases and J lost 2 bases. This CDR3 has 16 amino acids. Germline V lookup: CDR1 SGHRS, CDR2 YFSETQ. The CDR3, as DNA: TGCGCCAGCAGCTTGGGATCGGGACAGGGTAACACTGAAGCTTTCTTT. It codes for CASSLGSGQGNTEAFF.

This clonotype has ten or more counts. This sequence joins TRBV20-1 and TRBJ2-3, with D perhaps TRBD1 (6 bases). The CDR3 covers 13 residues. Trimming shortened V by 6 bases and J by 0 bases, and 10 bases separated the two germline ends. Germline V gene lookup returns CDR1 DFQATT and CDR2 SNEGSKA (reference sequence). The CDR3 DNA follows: TGCAGTGCACTAGGGGGAAGCACAGATACGCAGTATTTT. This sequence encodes CSALGGSTDTQYF.

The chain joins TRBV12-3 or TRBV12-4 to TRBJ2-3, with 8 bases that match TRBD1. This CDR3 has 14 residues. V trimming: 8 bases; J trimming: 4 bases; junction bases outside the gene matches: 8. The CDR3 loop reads CASWTGRFADTQYF. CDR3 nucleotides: TGTGCCAGCTGGACAGGGCGATTCGCAGATACGCAGTATTTT.

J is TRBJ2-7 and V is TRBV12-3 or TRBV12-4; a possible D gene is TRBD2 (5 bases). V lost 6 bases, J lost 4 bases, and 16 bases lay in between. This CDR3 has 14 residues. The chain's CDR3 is CASSLLGSFYEQYF. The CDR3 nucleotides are TGTGCCAGCAGCCTCTTAGGGAGTTTTTACGAGCAGTACTTC.

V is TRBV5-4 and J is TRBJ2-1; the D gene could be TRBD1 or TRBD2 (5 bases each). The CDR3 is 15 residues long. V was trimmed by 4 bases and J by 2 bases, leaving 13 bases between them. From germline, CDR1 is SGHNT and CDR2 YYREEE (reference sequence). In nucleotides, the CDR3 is TGTGCCAGCAGCCCAGCGGAAGGGGCCTACAATGAGCAGTTCTTC. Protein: CASSPAEGAYNEQFF.

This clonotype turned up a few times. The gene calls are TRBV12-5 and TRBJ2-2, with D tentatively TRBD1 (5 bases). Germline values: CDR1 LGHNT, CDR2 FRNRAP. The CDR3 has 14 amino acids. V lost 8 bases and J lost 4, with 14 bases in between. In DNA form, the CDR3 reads TGTGCTAGTAAGGGGCCCCGCGGCACCGGGGAGCTGTTTTTT. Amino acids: CASKGPRGTGELFF.

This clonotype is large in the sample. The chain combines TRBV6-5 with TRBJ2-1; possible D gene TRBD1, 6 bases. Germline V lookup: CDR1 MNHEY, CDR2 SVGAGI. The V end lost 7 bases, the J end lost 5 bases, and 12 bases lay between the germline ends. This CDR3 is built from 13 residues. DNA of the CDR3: TGTGCCAGCAATCGGGACACCCACAATGAGCAGTTCTTC. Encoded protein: CASNRDTHNEQFF.

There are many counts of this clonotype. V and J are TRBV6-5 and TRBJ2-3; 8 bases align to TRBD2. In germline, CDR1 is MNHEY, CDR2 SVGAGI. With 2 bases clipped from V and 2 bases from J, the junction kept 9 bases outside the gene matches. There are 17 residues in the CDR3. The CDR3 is CASSYRAGLAITDTQYF. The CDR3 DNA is TGTGCCAGCAGTTACCGTGCAGGACTAGCTATCACAGATACGCAGTATTTT.

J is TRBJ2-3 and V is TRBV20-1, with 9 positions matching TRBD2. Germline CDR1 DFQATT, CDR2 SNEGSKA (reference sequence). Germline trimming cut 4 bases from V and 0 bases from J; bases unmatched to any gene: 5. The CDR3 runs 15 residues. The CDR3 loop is CSAKLAGASTDTQYF. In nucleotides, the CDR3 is TGCAGTGCTAAACTAGCGGGCGCTAGCACAGATACGCAGTATTTT.

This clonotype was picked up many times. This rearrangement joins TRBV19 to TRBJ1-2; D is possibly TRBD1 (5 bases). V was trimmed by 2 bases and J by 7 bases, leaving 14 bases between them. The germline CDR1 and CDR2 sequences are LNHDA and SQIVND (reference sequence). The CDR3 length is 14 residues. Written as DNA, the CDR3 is TGTGCCAGTAGTATAACAGGACCCTATGGTGGCTACACCTTC. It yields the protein CASSITGPYGGYTF.